The 20 T cell receptor beta chains below all came from one sample that was sequenced in a study of regulatory T cells in long-lasting Graves disease. Time point indicated: newly diagnosed GD, antithyroid drugs for less than 3 months. PBMC-extracted RNA yielded the TCR library. Construction of the TCR beta libraries employed iRepertoire HTBI primers in conjunction with Arm-PCR of CDR3 regions. In TCRdb, the multiplex PCR reads were re-called with MiXCR into one record per CDR3 protein. The sample lists about 500,000 distinct CDR3 sequences, approximately 12% seen once, with 8% to 10% in the top ten. The data also belong to a second study, concerning T cells in Graves' hyperthyroidism and ophthalmopathy.

The sequencing here drew on peripheral blood mononuclear cells (PBMCs), taken at new diagnosis, from a patient treated with antithyroid drugs. These receptors were obtained from a woman in her twenties or thirties with Graves disease.

As for this clonotype: A much larger clone lies a single base off, so this may be a read error. The chain employs TRBV29-1 and TRBJ1-2; the D gene is possibly TRBD1 (5 bases). This CDR3 region has 15 residues. CDR1 is SQVTM, CDR2 ANQGSEA, per germline. The DNA of the CDR3 is TGCAGCGCCGAACACTCACACTATAGGGGCTATGGCCACACCTTC. Its translation: CSAEHSHYRGYGHTF.

The sample holds many counts of this clonotype. The chain links TRBV4-2 to TRBJ1-6; no firm D call. Trimming left V 0 bases short and J 6 bases short, with 6 bases between. Looked up from germline, CDR1 is LGHNA and CDR2 is YNFKEQ. The CDR3 runs 14 residues. CDR3 amino acids: CASSQEKRNSPLHF. The CDR3 region has the DNA TGTGCCAGCAGCCAAGAGAAGCGTAATTCACCCCTCCACTTT.

Ten or more counts support this clonotype. This sequence joins TRBV28 and TRBJ2-3, with 7 bases matching TRBD1. Germline trimming cut 5 bases from V and 0 bases from J; bases unmatched to any gene: 5. The CDR3 is 15 amino acids. Germline CDR1 MDHEN, CDR2 SYDVKM. The CDR3 DNA reads TGTGCCAGCAGTGGGACAGTCCCTAGCACAGATACGCAGTATTTT. It encodes CASSGTVPSTDTQYF.

This clonotype has ten or more counts. The rearrangement uses TRBV19 and TRBJ2-4, with D perhaps given as TRBD1 or TRBD2 (6 bases each). Per the germline V gene, CDR1 is LNHDA and CDR2 is SQIVND (reference sequence). Trimming removed 4 bases at V and 8 bases at J, with 12 bases between. The CDR3 consists of 13 residues. DNA for the CDR3: TGTGCCAGTAGTAACCACAGGGAGGACATTCAGTACTTC. Translation: CASSNHREDIQYF.

In this sample, this clonotype turned up many times. The CDR3 DNA reads as TGTGCCTTACAACGACAGGCCTACGAGCAGTACTTC. Translated: CALQRQAYEQYF. V gene TRBV30 combines with J gene TRBJ2-7; TRBD1 is a possible D gene (6 bases). This CDR3 is 12 amino acids long. Germline values: CDR1 GTSNPN, CDR2 SVGIG (reference sequence). Trimming shortened V by 7 bases and J by 2 bases, and 12 bases separated the two germline ends.

Many counts were recorded for this clonotype. In DNA, the CDR3 is TGTGCCAGCAGCTTTTCGGGACAGGACTACGAGCAGTACTTC. This gives the protein CASSFSGQDYEQYF. The chain has TRBV11-2 and TRBJ2-7; 8 bases align to TRBD1. The CDR3 contains 14 residues. After removal of 3 bases from V and 3 bases from J, the junction contained 4 bases not matched to a gene. Germline assignment: CDR1 SGHAT and CDR2 FQNNGV.

This clonotype occurred a few times. The J gene is TRBJ1-1, the V gene TRBV6-1; 8 positions agree with TRBD1. Germline V gene data show CDR1 as MNHNS and CDR2 as SASEGT. This CDR3 has 14 amino acids. Germline trimming cut 3 bases from V and 6 bases from J; bases unmatched to any gene: 6. CDR3 nucleotide sequence: TGTGCCAGCAGTGAGGACAGGGACTTCGCTGAAGCTTTCTTT. The encoded protein is CASSEDRDFAEAFF.

This clonotype was recorded many times. The J gene is TRBJ2-1, the V gene TRBV6-1; D gene uncertain. The CDR3 sequence is 15 residues long. Trimming pared 6 bases from V and 0 bases from J, leaving 12 bases between. CDR1 is MNHNS, CDR2 SASEGT, per germline. CDR3 sequence reads: CASSGTPSSYNEQFF. CDR3 DNA sequence: TGTGCCAGCAGCGGTACTCCGAGCTCCTACAATGAGCAGTTCTTC.

The CDR3 sequence is CASSIDRGRIMDTEAFF. CDR3 DNA: TGCGCCAGCAGCATCGACAGGGGGCGCATTATGGACACTGAAGCTTTCTTT. The rearrangement joins TRBV5-1 to TRBJ1-1, with TRBD1 matching over 10 bases. Unmatched junction bases numbered 12, after V lost 4 bases and J lost 3 bases. Germline assignment: CDR1 SGHRS and CDR2 YFSETQ. The CDR3 has 17 residues. Full variable domain (rest looked up from reference TRBV5-1 and TRBJ1-1): KAGVTQTPRYLIKTRGQQVTLSCSPISGHRSVSWYQQTPGQGLQFLFEYFSETQRNKGNFPGRFSGRQFSNSRSEMNVSTLELGDSALYLCASSIDRGRIMDTEAFFGQGTRLTVV.

V gene TRBV4-1 combines with J gene TRBJ2-3, with 9 bases identical to TRBD2. Germline V gene sequence: CDR1 MGHRA, CDR2 YSYEKL. V gave up 1 base and J gave up 3 bases; unmatched junction bases: 2. CDR3 size: 15 residues. Here the CDR3 reads CASSQGSGGTDTQYF. In nucleotides, the CDR3 is TGCGCCAGCAGCCAAGGTAGCGGGGGAACAGATACGCAGTATTTT.

The rearrangement joins TRBV5-1 to TRBJ2-1; TRBD1 aligns across 7 bases. V lost 3 bases, J lost 4 bases, and 7 bases stayed unmatched. The CDR3 consists of 15 residues. In germline, CDR1 is SGHRS, CDR2 YFSETQ. CDR3 residues: CASSSRQGAYNEQFF. The CDR3 region has the DNA TGCGCCAGCAGCTCTAGACAGGGAGCATACAATGAGCAGTTCTTC.

The table lists this clonotype with a few counts. The genes are TRBV9 and TRBJ2-3, with 8 bases lining up with TRBD2. From germline, CDR1 is SGDLS and CDR2 YYNGEE. Trimming removed 4 bases from V and 0 bases from J; junction bases left unmatched: 13. The length of the CDR3 is 18 residues. Here the CDR3 reads CASSPRGGQQSSTDTQYF. The CDR3 nucleotides are TGTGCCAGCAGCCCCCGCGGGGGGCAGCAGTCTAGCACAGATACGCAGTATTTT.

This sequence joins TRBV7-9 and TRBJ2-5; TRBD2 might be the D (5 bases). This CDR3 has 13 residues. Trimming pared 5 bases from V and 2 bases from J, leaving 9 bases between. Germline V gives CDR1 SEHNR, CDR2 FQNEAQ (reference sequence). The CDR3 spells CASSVGIQETQYF. The CDR3 bases are TGTGCCAGCAGCGTCGGGATTCAAGAGACCCAGTACTTC.

This clonotype was detected many times. The rearrangement joins TRBV30 to TRBJ2-7; 9 bases align to TRBD2. There are 14 residues in the CDR3. Germline V lookup: CDR1 GTSNPN, CDR2 SVGIG (reference sequence). V was pared by 5 bases and J by 2 bases, with 7 bases of the junction left unmatched. DNA of the CDR3: TGTGCCTGGGTTACGACTAGCGGAACCTACGAGCAGTACTTC. Residues: CAWVTTSGTYEQYF.

This clonotype has ten or more counts. CDR3 region: CASSYADRFNSPLHF. For the CDR3, the DNA is TGTGCCAGCAGTTACGCTGACAGGTTTAATTCACCCCTCCACTTT. This chain uses TRBV6-5 with TRBJ1-6, with D perhaps matching TRBD1 (6 bases). The CDR3 has 15 residues. With 2 bases removed from V and 6 bases from J, the gap between germline ends came to 11 bases. Germline V gives CDR1 MNHEY, CDR2 SVGAGI.

This clonotype was recorded a few times. The chain uses TRBV9 and TRBJ2-2; D ambiguous. With 0 bases removed from V and 2 bases from J, the gap between germline ends came to 8 bases. Per the germline V gene, CDR1 is SGDLS and CDR2 is YYNGEE. The CDR3 has 15 amino acids. CDR3 DNA sequence: TGTGCCAGCAGCGTAGGTTGGACCAACACCGGGGAGCTGTTTTTT. Amino acid sequence: CASSVGWTNTGELFF.

The sample holds many counts of this clonotype. The rearrangement joins TRBV30 to TRBJ1-5; D is perhaps TRBD1 (6 bases). The CDR3 extends over 13 amino acids. Germline CDR1 and CDR2: GTSNPN and SVGIG (reference sequence). V lost 2 bases and J 6 bases, leaving 11 bases between the germline ends. The CDR3 coding sequence is TGTGCCTGGAGTCTGGGGGCAGGTCAGCCCCAGCATTTT. It specifies CAWSLGAGQPQHF. The variable domain in full, with the rest retrieved from reference TRBV30 and TRBJ1-5, is SQTIHQWPATLVQPVGSPLSLECTVEGTSNPNLYWYRQAAGRGLQLLFYSVGIGQISSEVPQNLSASRPQDRQFILSSKKLLLSDSGFYLCAWSLGAGQPQHFGDGTRLSIL.

In regard to this clonotype: A read error may explain this, as a much larger clone is one base away. The chain is built from TRBV27 and TRBJ2-1; 7 bases map to TRBD2. Germline assignment: CDR1 MNHEY and CDR2 SMNVEV (reference sequence). This CDR3 spans 15 amino acids. V lost 10 bases and J lost 4; bases outside the gene matches: 13. CDR3 nucleotide sequence: TGTGCCAACCGGGGAGGGAACAGGAGATACAATGAGCAGTTCTTC. Protein product: CANRGGNRRYNEQFF.

The chain couples TRBV6-5 to TRBJ1-6; the D gene is possibly TRBD1 (6 bases). Trimming pared 4 bases from V and 7 bases from J, leaving 11 bases between. CDR1 MNHEY and CDR2 SVGAGI come from the germline V gene. This CDR3 spans 14 amino acids. CDR3 in amino acids: CASSFTDRNSPLHF. The CDR3, as DNA: TGTGCCAGCAGTTTCACAGACAGGAATTCACCCCTCCACTTT.

The rearrangement uses TRBV18 and TRBJ2-3, with 9 bases that match TRBD1. Germline values: CDR1 KGHSH, CDR2 LQKENI. The CDR3 loop spans 15 amino acids. Trimming at V came to 3 bases and at J to 5 bases, leaving 6 bases not matched to a gene. The DNA of the CDR3 is TGTGCCAGCTCACCGTACAGGGGGCAATTAGATACGCAGTATTTT. As protein: CASSPYRGQLDTQYF. Complete variable domain (other parts from reference TRBV18 and TRBJ2-3): NAGVMQNPRHLVRRRGQEARLRCSPMKGHSHVYWYRQLPEEGLKFMVYLQKENIIDESGMPKERFSAEFPKEGPSILRIQQVVRGDSAAYFCASSPYRGQLDTQYFGPGTRLTVL.